Listed below are T cell receptor beta chains from one sample, sequenced in a study of early T cells in non-severe SARS-CoV-2 infection. In TCRdb, the 5' RACE reads were re-called with MiXCR into one record per CDR3 protein. The profile shows 66,000 or so distinct CDR3 sequences, over 10% of them singletons. The sequencing sample was made of whole blood. These receptors all stem from an adult who was a healthcare worker with PCR-confirmed SARS-CoV-2 infection or an uninfected control (not recorded which). CDR3s include the opening cysteine and the closing phenylalanine or tryptophan. D genes are given only for firm matches. Clone size is given for some rows only: seen once, a few or many times, or a class if the clone is expanded.

>TRBJ2-7|many|TRBV11-2|.
CASSSNPGHNYEQYF
TGTGCCAGCAGCTCCAACCCTGGACACAACTACGAGCAGTACTTC
>TRBJ2-5|.|TRBV11-3|.
CASSLNRTGTKETQYF
TGTGCCAGCAGCTTAAACCGAACGGGGACCAAAGAGACCCAGTACTTC
>TRBJ2-1|many|TRBV29-1|TRBD2
CSAPLWASGDNEQFF
TGCAGCGCTCCCCTTTGGGCTAGCGGTGACAATGAGCAGTTCTTC
>TRBJ2-7|.|TRBV3-1|.
CASSQDAHSYEQYF
TGTGCCAGCAGCCAAGATGCACACTCCTACGAGCAGTACTTC
>TRBJ2-3|few|TRBV7-6|TRBD1
CASSLGDRQTDTQYF
TGTGCCAGCAGCTTGGGGGACAGACAGACAGATACGCAGTATTTT
>TRBJ2-3|.|TRBV7-2|TRBD2
CASSPLPAGVDTDTQYF
TGTGCCAGCAGCCCCCTCCCGGCGGGAGTGGATACAGATACGCAGTATTTT
>TRBJ2-7|few|TRBV12-5|.
CASGRDGSYEQYF
TGTGCTAGTGGTAGGGACGGAAGCTACGAGCAGTACTTC
>TRBJ2-5|.|TRBV6-2/TRBV6-3|.
CASRDGRAKETQYF
TGTGCCAGCAGGGACGGCAGGGCTAAAGAGACCCAGTACTTC
>TRBJ1-6|many|TRBV27|.
CASSPNRVTSSPLHF
TGTGCCAGCAGCCCAAACAGGGTTACAAGTTCACCCCTCCACTTT
>TRBJ2-7|.|TRBV11-1|TRBD2
CASRISGIINEQYF
TGTGCCAGCAGGATTAGCGGGATTATCAACGAGCAGTACTTC
>TRBJ2-7|few|TRBV18|.
CASSPSELAFPYEQYF
TGTGCCAGCTCACCCTCCGAATTAGCGTTTCCCTACGAGCAGTACTTC
>TRBJ2-7|few|TRBV4-1|TRBD2
CASSPLLAYNTYEQYF
TGCGCCAGCAGCCCTTTACTAGCGTATAACACCTACGAGCAGTACTTC
>TRBJ2-2|.|TRBV5-5|.
CASSPLLGSGELFF
TGTGCCAGCAGCCCCCTTCTCGGGTCCGGGGAGCTGTTTTTT
>TRBJ1-2|medium-sized|TRBV27|TRBD1
CASSLSDREGYGYTF
TGTGCCAGCAGTTTATCGGACAGGGAGGGCTATGGCTACACCTTC
>TRBJ2-1|.|TRBV29-1|TRBD1
CSVETRDRYYNEQFF
TGCAGCGTTGAAACCCGGGACAGATATTACAATGAGCAGTTCTTC
>TRBJ1-2|many|TRBV15|.
CATSNPPTVPGGYTF
TGTGCCACCAGCAACCCCCCCACGGTTCCAGGGGGCTACACCTTC
>TRBJ1-1|few|TRBV12-3/TRBV12-4|.
CASSFTPEAFF
TGTGCCAGCAGTTTTACCCCTGAAGCTTTCTTT
>TRBJ1-5|.|TRBV20-1|TRBD1
CSALHFGQGPYSNQPQHF
TGCAGTGCTCTCCATTTCGGACAGGGGCCTTATAGCAATCAGCCCCAGCATTTT
>TRBJ1-1|.|TRBV29-1|.
CSGVGTLNTEAFF
TGCAGCGGGGTAGGGACTCTTAACACTGAAGCTTTCTTT
>TRBJ2-7|many|TRBV6-2/TRBV6-3|.
CASGIGPLEQYF
TGTGCCAGCGGAATAGGGCCACTGGAGCAGTACTTC
>TRBJ1-2|few|TRBV2|.
CASSYGGSGYTF
TGTGCCAGCTCTTATGGGGGTTCCGGCTACACCTTC
>TRBJ2-1|.|TRBV6-2/TRBV6-3|TRBD2
CASSVFPGLAGNNEQFF
TGTGCCAGCAGTGTCTTTCCCGGACTAGCGGGAAACAATGAGCAGTTCTTC
>TRBJ2-4|many|TRBV7-9|TRBD2
CASSGTGGWNIQYF
TGTGCCAGCAGCGGCACGGGAGGGTGGAACATTCAGTACTTC
>TRBJ1-1|few|TRBV7-8|.
CASSLLVQGPEAFF
TGTGCCAGCAGCTTACTAGTACAGGGTCCCGAAGCTTTCTTT
>TRBJ2-1|few|TRBV6-2/TRBV6-3|.
CASSYPHEQFF
TGTGCCAGCAGTTACCCGCATGAGCAGTTCTTC
>TRBJ2-1|few|TRBV19|TRBD2
CASSPGTSGTYNEQFF
TGTGCCAGTAGTCCTGGGACTAGCGGGACCTACAATGAGCAGTTCTTC
>TRBJ2-7|few|TRBV7-2|.
CASSLGLGSYEQYF
TGTGCCAGCAGCTTAGGACTCGGCTCCTACGAGCAGTACTTC
>TRBJ2-2|few|TRBV29-1|TRBD2
CSALPGLAGGTGELFF
TGCAGCGCCCTCCCGGGACTAGCGGGGGGTACCGGGGAGCTGTTTTTT
>TRBJ2-1|.|TRBV10-3|TRBD2
CAISPGTSGGNEQFF
TGTGCCATCAGCCCCGGGACTAGCGGAGGCAATGAGCAGTTCTTC
>TRBJ1-2|many|TRBV29-1|TRBD1
CSVRQGAGYGYTF
TGCAGCGTACGACAGGGGGCAGGATATGGCTACACCTTC
>TRBJ1-1|many|TRBV10-3|TRBD1
CAISSGTGGAEAFF
TGTGCCATCAGTTCCGGGACAGGGGGCGCGGAAGCTTTCTTT
>TRBJ2-7|few|TRBV7-2|TRBD1
CASSLNRGDEQYF
TGTGCCAGCAGCTTAAACAGGGGGGACGAGCAGTACTTC
>TRBJ2-1|many|TRBV24-1|.
CATSDFYNEQFF
TGTGCCACCAGTGATTTTTACAATGAGCAGTTCTTC
>TRBJ2-2|many|TRBV7-2|.
CASSQGFGWSGELFF
TGTGCCAGCAGCCAGGGGTTCGGGTGGTCCGGGGAGCTGTTTTTT
>TRBJ2-1|many|TRBV11-2|.
CASSPPQEEQFF
TGTGCCAGCAGCCCACCCCAGGAGGAGCAGTTCTTC
>TRBJ2-5|once|TRBV7-2|.
CASSPLGARPGETQYF
TGTGCCAGCAGCCCTTTGGGGGCCCGGCCCGGGGAGACCCAGTACTTC
>TRBJ2-1|.|TRBV24-1|TRBD2
CATSDLRREGKLHEQFF
TGTGCCACCAGTGATTTGCGACGGGAGGGCAAGTTGCATGAGCAGTTCTTC
>TRBJ2-7|many|TRBV7-2|.
CASSQVGPEQYF
TGTGCCAGCAGCCAAGTGGGCCCAGAGCAGTACTTC
>TRBJ1-1|.|TRBV25-1|.
CASSFWGREAFF
TGTGCCAGCAGTTTTTGGGGCAGGGAAGCTTTCTTT
>TRBJ2-1|many|TRBV7-9|.
CASSHPSPPKQFF
TGTGCCAGCAGTCACCCCTCGCCCCCCAAGCAGTTCTTC
>TRBJ1-1|few|TRBV20-1|TRBD1
CSANDRVDTEAFF
TGCAGTGCCAATGACAGGGTGGACACTGAAGCTTTCTTT
>TRBJ1-1|.|TRBV18|.
CASSHPGLQRGGTEAFF
TGTGCCAGCTCCCATCCGGGACTCCAAAGGGGGGGGACTGAAGCTTTCTTT
>TRBJ2-3|many|TRBV2|.
CASSEDVTDTQYF
TGTGCCAGCAGTGAAGACGTGACAGATACGCAGTATTTT
>TRBJ1-1|few|TRBV28|TRBD1
CASSPRDRRVTEAFF
TGTGCCAGCAGTCCTCGGGACAGGAGGGTCACTGAAGCTTTCTTT
>TRBJ2-7|.|TRBV4-1|.
CASSQDRTPAGYEQYF
TGCGCCAGCAGCCAAGATCGGACACCCGCCGGCTACGAGCAGTACTTC
>TRBJ1-2|few|TRBV29-1|.
CSVEVYGYTF
TGCAGCGTTGAAGTCTATGGCTACACCTTC
>TRBJ1-1|many|TRBV4-1|.
CASSQDPGVTEAFF
TGCGCCAGCAGCCAAGATCCAGGGGTTACTGAAGCTTTCTTT
>TRBJ1-1|.|TRBV29-1|.
CSGGKAPEAFF
TGCAGCGGGGGAAAAGCCCCCGAAGCTTTCTTT
>TRBJ1-1|medium-sized|TRBV4-3|.
CASSRDQGSTEAFF
TGCGCCAGCAGCCGCGATCAGGGGAGCACAGAAGCTTTCTTT
>TRBJ2-3|few|TRBV29-1|.
CSVEASAGDTQYF
TGCAGCGTTGAGGCTAGCGCCGGAGATACGCAGTATTTT
>TRBJ2-1|.|TRBV11-2|.
CASSWIGLALDNEQFF
TGTGCCAGCAGCTGGATTGGGCTAGCCCTAGACAATGAGCAGTTCTTC
>TRBJ1-4|many|TRBV29-1|.
CSVSGLLGEKLFF
TGCAGCGTATCGGGGCTTCTCGGAGAAAAACTGTTTTTT